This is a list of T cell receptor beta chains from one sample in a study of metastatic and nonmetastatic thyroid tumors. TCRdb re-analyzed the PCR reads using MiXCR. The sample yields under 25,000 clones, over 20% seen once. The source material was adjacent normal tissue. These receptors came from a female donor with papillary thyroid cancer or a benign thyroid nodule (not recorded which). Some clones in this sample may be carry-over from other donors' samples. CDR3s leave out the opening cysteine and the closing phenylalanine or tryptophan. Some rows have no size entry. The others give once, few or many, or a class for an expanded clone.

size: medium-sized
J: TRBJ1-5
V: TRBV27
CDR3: ASSRFSGTGGNQPQH

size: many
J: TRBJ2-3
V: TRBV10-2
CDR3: ATRPPGGTDTQY

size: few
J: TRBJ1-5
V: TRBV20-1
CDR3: SARDLLSNQPQH

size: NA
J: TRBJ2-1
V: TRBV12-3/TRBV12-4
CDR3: ASSLLAEEGSEQF

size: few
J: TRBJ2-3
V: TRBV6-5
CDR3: ASSYARLGTDTQY

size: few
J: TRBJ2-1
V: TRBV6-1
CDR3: ASRGDRWLYNEQF

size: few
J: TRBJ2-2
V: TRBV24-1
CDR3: ATQRTANTGELF

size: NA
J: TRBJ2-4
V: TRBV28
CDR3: ASSPEVGGIQY

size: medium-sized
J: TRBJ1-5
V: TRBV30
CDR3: AWSVVSFDSNQPQH

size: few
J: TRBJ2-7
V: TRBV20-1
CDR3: SARDRTSVTYEQY

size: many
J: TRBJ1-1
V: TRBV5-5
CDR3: ASSLVGTLAAF

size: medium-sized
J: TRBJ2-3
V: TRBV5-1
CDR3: ASSLGTSGGTDTQY

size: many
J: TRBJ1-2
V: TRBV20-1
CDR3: SASELRGVPEGYT

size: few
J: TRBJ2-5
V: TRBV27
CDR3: ASSLWGGETQY

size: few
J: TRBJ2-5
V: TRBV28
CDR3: ASSSNRGRRETQY

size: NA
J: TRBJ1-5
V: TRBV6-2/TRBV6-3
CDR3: ASRDYRDQPQH

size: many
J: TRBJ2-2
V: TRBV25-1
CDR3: ASRTGRSNTGELF

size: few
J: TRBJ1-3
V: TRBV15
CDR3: ATGSVPGNTIY

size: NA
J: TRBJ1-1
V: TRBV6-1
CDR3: ASSVSRSLAF